Listed here are 20 T cell receptor beta chains from one sample, sequenced in a study of cytomegalovirus exposure and HLA in healthy donors. 60 Vbeta and 13 Jbeta primers were used in PCR. The method was immunoSEQ multiplex PCR; TCRdb's version includes in-frame clones alone and lacks a portion of them. The table lists around 50,000 clones, about 80% of them singletons. The sample comprised PBMCs. Receptors were obtained from a middle-aged man in good health and CMV-seronegative.

This sequence joins TRBV19 and TRBJ2-5; the D is unclear. The CDR3 sequence is 11 residues long. Trimming cost V 7 bases and J 9 bases, with 12 bases left between them. CDR1 and CDR2 (germline): LNHDA, SQIVND (reference sequence). As DNA, the CDR3 is TGTGCCAGTACCGGCGGTTTTGCCCAGTACTTC. This codes for CASTGGFAQYF. The whole variable domain, remainder taken from reference TRBV19 and TRBJ2-5, is DGGITQSPKYLFRKEGQNVTLSCEQNLNHDAMYWYRQDPGQGLRLIYYSQIVNDFQKGDIAEGYSVSREKKESFPLTVTSAQKNPTAFYLCASTGGFAQYFGPGTRLLVL.

This chain connects TRBV4-1 to TRBJ2-7; perhaps TRBD1 as D (5 bases). Per the germline V gene, CDR1 is MGHRA and CDR2 is YSYEKL. This CDR3 comprises 15 residues. The ends were cut back, 0 bases at V and 3 bases at J, with 12 bases in the middle. The CDR3 loop is CASSQDSWGFYEQYF. CDR3 in DNA: TGCGCCAGCAGCCAAGATTCGTGGGGCTTCTACGAGCAGTACTTC.

The chain joins TRBV6-6 to TRBJ1-1; D not resolved. The CDR3 extends over 14 amino acids. Germline CDR1 MNHNY, CDR2 SVGAGI (reference sequence). V was cut by 0 bases and J by 1 base, with 6 bases left in between. DNA of the CDR3: TGTGCCAGCAGTTACTCTCCCGGGAACACTGAAGCTTTCTTT. It translates to CASSYSPGNTEAFF.

The sample holds a few counts of this clone. The CDR3 DNA sequence: TGTGCCAGCAAAAGGGACTCGAACACCGGGGAGCTGTTTTTT. This sequence encodes CASKRDSNTGELFF. V is TRBV2 and J is TRBJ2-2; weak D call: TRBD2 (6 bases). The CDR3 spans 14 residues. The germline V and J ends were trimmed by 7 bases and 0 bases, with 9 bases remaining between them. Germline loops: CDR1 SNHLY, CDR2 FYNNEI.

This chain connects TRBV27 to TRBJ2-5; TRBD2 might be the D (7 bases). CDR3 length equals 15 residues. V was clipped by 2 bases and J by 5 bases, with 15 bases between them. Germline lookup yields CDR1 MNHEY and CDR2 SMNVEV (reference sequence). Here the CDR3 DNA reads TGTGCCAGCAGTTTAGAGTGGGGGGGCTTGGAGACCCAGTACTTC. This encodes CASSLEWGGLETQYF.

The V call is TRBV5-1, the J call TRBJ2-2; weak D call: TRBD1 (6 bases). The CDR3 is 15 amino acids. Germline V CDR1 and CDR2: SGHRS, YFSETQ. V shed 5 bases and J shed 1 base, with 12 bases lying between them. In nucleotides, the CDR3 is TGCGCCAGCAGTGAGACAGGCCAGAACACCGGGGAGCTGTTTTTT. Amino acids: CASSETGQNTGELFF.

This chain links TRBV30 with TRBJ2-3; D is undetermined. Germline CDR1 and CDR2: GTSNPN and SVGIG (reference sequence). The germline V and J ends were trimmed by 0 bases and 5 bases, with 6 bases remaining between them. This CDR3 is built from 12 residues. CDR3 nucleotide sequence: TGTGCCTGGAGTGTACTCGTAGATACGCAGTATTTT. Its protein is CAWSVLVDTQYF.

The chain carries TRBV29-1 and TRBJ1-1, with D possibly TRBD1 on 5 matching bases. V was shortened by 3 bases and J by 0 bases, with 11 bases between the two germline ends. The CDR3 covers 14 residues. Germline V gives CDR1 SQVTM, CDR2 ANQGSEA. CDR3 sequence (DNA): TGCAGCGTTGATTCTAGACAGCTGAACACTGAAGCTTTCTTT. Translation gives CSVDSRQLNTEAFF.

This clone has only a few counts. The J gene is TRBJ1-5, the V gene TRBV6-1; D ambiguous. V lost 1 base, J lost 7 bases, and 14 bases lay in between. The V gene's germline CDR1 is MNHNS and CDR2 SASEGT. This CDR3 is 15 amino acids long. The CDR3 reads CASSEGPSQVQPQHF. CDR3 coding DNA: TGTGCCAGCAGTGAAGGCCCCAGTCAGGTCCAGCCCCAGCATTTT.

This clone was detected once. This sequence joins TRBV25-1 and TRBJ1-3; no reliable D call. The CDR3 extends over 14 amino acids. Germline V gene lookup returns CDR1 MGHDK and CDR2 SYGVNS. Deletions cut 2 bases from V and 2 bases from J, with 7 bases between. CDR3 coding DNA: TGTGCCAGCAGTGAAGGGAGGGCTGGAAACACCATATATTTT. Translation: CASSEGRAGNTIYF. The whole variable domain, filled in from reference TRBV25-1 and TRBJ1-3, reads EADIYQTPRYLVIGTGKKITLECSQTMGHDKMYWYQQDPGMELHLIHYSYGVNSTEKGDLSSESTVSRIRTEHFPLTLESARPSHTSQYLCASSEGRAGNTIYFGEGSWLTVV.

This sequence joins TRBV7-2 and TRBJ2-5; 7 bases fit TRBD2. Germline CDR1 and CDR2: SGHTA and FQGNSA. This CDR3 is 15 amino acids long. Germline trimming cut 6 bases from V and 5 bases from J; bases unmatched to any gene: 12. The CDR3, as DNA: TGTGCCAGCAGTTTGGAGGCGGGGGTCTGGGAGACCCAGTACTTC. Translation gives CASSLEAGVWETQYF.

The chain has TRBV7-2 and TRBJ1-6, with 9 nucleotides matching TRBD1. Germline V gives CDR1 SGHTA, CDR2 FQGNSA. The V and J ends lost 6 bases and 9 bases, in that order; junction bases with no gene match: 9. There are 15 residues in the CDR3. The CDR3 region has the DNA TGTGCCAGCAGGACGACGGGACAGGGCATTTCACCCCTCCACTTT. It is translated as CASRTTGQGISPLHF.

The chain joins TRBV29-1 to TRBJ2-3, with TRBD2 matching 15 bases. This CDR3 has 15 amino acids. The V and J ends lost 7 bases and 5 bases, in that order; junction bases with no gene match: 7. Germline V gene sequence: CDR1 SQVTM, CDR2 ANQGSEA. The CDR3 bases are TGCAGCGCGAGGACTAGCGGGGGGGCTGGAGATACGCAGTATTTT. As protein: CSARTSGGAGDTQYF.

CDR3 residues: CASSLSPQGVNVLTF. The DNA for the CDR3 is TGTGCCAGCAGCTTAAGTCCCCAGGGTGTCAACGTCCTGACTTTC. The V and J genes are TRBV7-2 and TRBJ2-6; the D gene is possibly TRBD1 (5 bases). Germline V gene lookup returns CDR1 SGHTA and CDR2 FQGNSA. The CDR3 runs to 15 residues. Trimming pared 2 bases from V and 9 bases from J, leaving 14 bases between.

The V call is TRBV4-1, the J call TRBJ1-4; 10 positions match TRBD1. CDR3 length: 15 residues. CDR1 MGHRA and CDR2 YSYEKL come from the germline V gene. Trimming cost V 6 bases and J 14 bases; bases outside gene matches: 15. This CDR3 is CASRHTGTGDARLFF. As DNA, the CDR3 is TGCGCCAGCAGGCATACCGGGACAGGGGACGCAAGGCTGTTTTTT.

V usage is TRBV9 and J usage is TRBJ2-1; 11 bases fit TRBD1. J gave up 6 bases and V 3 bases, and 5 bases lay outside the gene matches. CDR3 length equals 15 residues. From germline, CDR1 is SGDLS and CDR2 YYNGEE. CDR3 bases: TGTGCCAGCAGCGGTAGGACAGGGGGCTTCAATGAGCAGTTCTTC. This sequence encodes CASSGRTGGFNEQFF.

This clone turned up a few times. The J gene is TRBJ1-1, the V gene TRBV6-5, with D possibly TRBD1 on 5 matching bases. CDR1 and CDR2 from the germline V gene are MNHEY and SVGAGI. V dropped 0 bases and J dropped 4 bases, with 12 bases sitting between them. The CDR3 covers 15 residues. CDR3 protein: CASSYSGGVGTEAFF. In DNA form, the CDR3 reads TGTGCCAGCAGTTACTCGGGGGGGGTTGGCACTGAAGCTTTCTTT.

The chain employs TRBV6-1 and TRBJ1-5, with D possibly TRBD1 on 6 matching bases. This CDR3 contains 14 residues. Germline CDR1 MNHNS, CDR2 SASEGT. The germline V and J ends were trimmed by 5 bases and 2 bases, with 10 bases remaining between them. The CDR3 DNA follows: TGTGCCAGCAGTAGACAGGCGCGCAATCAGCCCCAGCATTTT. Translation gives CASSRQARNQPQHF.

This clone came up a few times. The chain recombines TRBV5-1 with TRBJ2-3, with no clear D. This CDR3 is built from 12 residues. Germline V gives CDR1 SGHRS, CDR2 YFSETQ. V was trimmed by 2 bases and J by 4 bases, leaving 5 bases between them. CDR3 sequence (DNA): TGCGCCAGCAGCTTCTTCGCAGATACGCAGTATTTT. Translating gives CASSFFADTQYF.

The CDR3 loop reads CASSLGQQETQYF. The CDR3 DNA reads TGTGCCAGCAGCTTGGGACAGCAAGAGACCCAGTACTTC. The chain combines TRBV5-4 with TRBJ2-5, with D maybe TRBD1 (5 bases). Germline CDR1 is SGHNT and CDR2 is YYREEE (reference sequence). The V gene lost 0 bases and the J gene lost 2 bases, with 5 bases spanning the gap. CDR3 length equals 13 residues.